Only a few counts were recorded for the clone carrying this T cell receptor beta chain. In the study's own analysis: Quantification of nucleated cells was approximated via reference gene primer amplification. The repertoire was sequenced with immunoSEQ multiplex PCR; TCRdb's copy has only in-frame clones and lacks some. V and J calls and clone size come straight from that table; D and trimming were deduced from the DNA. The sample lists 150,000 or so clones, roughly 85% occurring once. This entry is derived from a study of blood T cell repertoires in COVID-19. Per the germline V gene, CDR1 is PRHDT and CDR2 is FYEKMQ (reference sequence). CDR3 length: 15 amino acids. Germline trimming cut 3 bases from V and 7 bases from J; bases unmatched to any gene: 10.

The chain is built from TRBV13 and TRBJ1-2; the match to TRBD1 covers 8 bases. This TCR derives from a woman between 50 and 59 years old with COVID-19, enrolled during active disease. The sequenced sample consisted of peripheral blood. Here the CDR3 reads CASSFTGQGRAGYTF. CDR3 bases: TGTGCCAGCAGCTTTACCGGACAGGGCCGGGCTGGCTACACCTTC. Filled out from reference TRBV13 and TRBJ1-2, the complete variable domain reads AAGVIQSPRHLIKEKRETATLKCYPIPRHDTVYWYQQGPGQDPQFLISFYEKMQSDKGSIPDRFSAQQFSDYHSELNMSSLELGDSALYFCASSFTGQGRAGYTFGSGTRLTVV.